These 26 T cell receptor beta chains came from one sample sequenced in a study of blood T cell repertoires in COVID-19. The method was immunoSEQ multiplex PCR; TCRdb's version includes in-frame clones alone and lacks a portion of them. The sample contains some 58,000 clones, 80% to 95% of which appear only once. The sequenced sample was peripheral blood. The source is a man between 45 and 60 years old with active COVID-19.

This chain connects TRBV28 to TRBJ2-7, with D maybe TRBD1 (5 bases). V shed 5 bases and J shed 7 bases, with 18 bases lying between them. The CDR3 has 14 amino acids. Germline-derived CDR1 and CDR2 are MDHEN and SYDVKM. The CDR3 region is CASSPMTANLEQYF. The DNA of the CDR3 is TGTGCCAGCAGTCCAATGACAGCCAATTTGGAGCAGTACTTC.

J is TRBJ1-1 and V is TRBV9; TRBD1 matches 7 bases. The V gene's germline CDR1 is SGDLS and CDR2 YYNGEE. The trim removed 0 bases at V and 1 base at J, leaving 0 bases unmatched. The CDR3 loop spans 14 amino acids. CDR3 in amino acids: CASSVGDRNTEAFF. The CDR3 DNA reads TGTGCCAGCAGCGTAGGGGACAGGAACACTGAAGCTTTCTTT.

CDR3: CASSLDLLATRNEQFF. CDR3 nucleotides: TGTGCCAGCAGCTTGGATTTACTAGCGACTAGAAATGAGCAGTTCTTC. V and J are TRBV5-6 and TRBJ2-1, with 7 bases matching TRBD2. CDR1 is SGHDT and CDR2 is YYEEEE in the germline V gene. The V segment lost 0 bases and the J segment 7 bases; nucleotides outside the gene matches: 10. The length of the CDR3 is 16 residues.

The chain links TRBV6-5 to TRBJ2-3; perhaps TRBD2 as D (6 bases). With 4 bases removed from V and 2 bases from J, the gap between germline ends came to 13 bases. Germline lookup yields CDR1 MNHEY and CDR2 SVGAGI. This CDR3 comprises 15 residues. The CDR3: CASSSLGGNTDTQYF. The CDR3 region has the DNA TGTGCCAGCAGTTCTTTGGGGGGAAACACAGATACGCAGTATTTT.

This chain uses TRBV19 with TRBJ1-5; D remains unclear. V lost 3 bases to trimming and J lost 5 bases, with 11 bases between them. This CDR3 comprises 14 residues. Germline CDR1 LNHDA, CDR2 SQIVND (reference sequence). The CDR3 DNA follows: TGTGCCAGTAGTATGGAGGGATTCGATCAGCCCCAGCATTTT. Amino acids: CASSMEGFDQPQHF.

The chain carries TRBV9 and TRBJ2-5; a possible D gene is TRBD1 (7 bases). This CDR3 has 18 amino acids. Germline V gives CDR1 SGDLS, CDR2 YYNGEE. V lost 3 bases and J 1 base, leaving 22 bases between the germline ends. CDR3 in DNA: TGTGCCAGCAGCGCCGCTGGGGCAGGGGGGCCTATCCAAGAGACCCAGTACTTC. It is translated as CASSAAGAGGPIQETQYF. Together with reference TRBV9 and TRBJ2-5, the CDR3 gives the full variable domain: DSGVTQTPKHLITATGQRVTLRCSPRSGDLSVYWYQQSLDQGLQFLIQYYNGEERAKGNILERFSAQQFPDLHSELNLSSLELGDSALYFCASSAAGAGGPIQETQYFGPGTRLLVL.

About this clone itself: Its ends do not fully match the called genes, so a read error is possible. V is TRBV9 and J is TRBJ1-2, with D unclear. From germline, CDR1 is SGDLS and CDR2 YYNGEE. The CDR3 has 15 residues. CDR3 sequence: CASNVEPRSNYGYTF. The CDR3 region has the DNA TGTGCCAGCAACGTAGAGCCGAGGTCAAACTATGGCTACACCTTC.

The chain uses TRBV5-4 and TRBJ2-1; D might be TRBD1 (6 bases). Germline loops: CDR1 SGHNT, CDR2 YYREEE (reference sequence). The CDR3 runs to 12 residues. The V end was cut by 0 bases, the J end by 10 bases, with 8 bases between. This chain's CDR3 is CASSLGGQEQFF. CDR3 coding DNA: TGTGCCAGCAGCTTGGGGGGACAAGAGCAGTTCTTC.

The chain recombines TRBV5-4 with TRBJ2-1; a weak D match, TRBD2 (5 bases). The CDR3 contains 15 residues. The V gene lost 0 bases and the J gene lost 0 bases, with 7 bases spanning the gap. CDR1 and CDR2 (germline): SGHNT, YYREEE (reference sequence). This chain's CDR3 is CASSLVGSSYNEQFF. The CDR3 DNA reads TGTGCCAGCAGCTTGGTTGGGAGCTCCTACAATGAGCAGTTCTTC.

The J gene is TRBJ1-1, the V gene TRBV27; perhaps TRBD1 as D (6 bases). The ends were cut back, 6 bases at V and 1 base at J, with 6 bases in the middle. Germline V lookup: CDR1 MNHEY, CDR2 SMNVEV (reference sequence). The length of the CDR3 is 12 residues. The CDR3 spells CASRGGNTEAFF. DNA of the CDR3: TGTGCCAGCAGAGGGGGGAACACTGAAGCTTTCTTT.

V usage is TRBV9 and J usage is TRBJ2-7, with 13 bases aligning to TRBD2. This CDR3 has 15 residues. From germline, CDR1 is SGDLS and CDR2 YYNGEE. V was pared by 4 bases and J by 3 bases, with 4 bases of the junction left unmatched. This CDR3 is CASSPGTSGIYEQYF. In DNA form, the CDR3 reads TGTGCCAGCAGCCCCGGGACTAGCGGGATCTACGAGCAGTACTTC.

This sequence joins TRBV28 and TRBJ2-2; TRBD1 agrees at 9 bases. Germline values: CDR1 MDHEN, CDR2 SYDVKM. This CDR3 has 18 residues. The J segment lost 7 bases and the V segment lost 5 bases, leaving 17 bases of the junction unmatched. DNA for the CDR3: TGTGCCAGCAGTGACTTCGATCCGGGACAGGGTTTAGGCGGGGAGCTGTTTTTT. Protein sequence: CASSDFDPGQGLGGELFF.

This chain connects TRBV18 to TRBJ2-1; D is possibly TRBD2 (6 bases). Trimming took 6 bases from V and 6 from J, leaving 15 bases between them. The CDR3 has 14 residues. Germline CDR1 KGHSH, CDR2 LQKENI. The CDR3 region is CASSLSASVNEQFF. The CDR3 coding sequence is TGTGCCAGCTCGCTGTCGGCTAGCGTCAATGAGCAGTTCTTC.

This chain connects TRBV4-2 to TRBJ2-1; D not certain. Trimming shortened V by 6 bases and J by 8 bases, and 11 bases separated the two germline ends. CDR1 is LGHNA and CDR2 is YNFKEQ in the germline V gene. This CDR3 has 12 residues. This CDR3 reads CASRGTKDEQFF. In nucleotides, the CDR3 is TGTGCCAGCAGGGGTACTAAAGATGAGCAGTTCTTC.

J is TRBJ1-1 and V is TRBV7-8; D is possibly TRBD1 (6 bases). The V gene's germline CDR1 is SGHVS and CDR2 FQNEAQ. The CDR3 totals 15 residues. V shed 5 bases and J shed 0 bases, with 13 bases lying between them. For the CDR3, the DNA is TGTGCCAGCAGCAGCCAGGGACAACTGAACACTGAAGCTTTCTTT. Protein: CASSSQGQLNTEAFF.

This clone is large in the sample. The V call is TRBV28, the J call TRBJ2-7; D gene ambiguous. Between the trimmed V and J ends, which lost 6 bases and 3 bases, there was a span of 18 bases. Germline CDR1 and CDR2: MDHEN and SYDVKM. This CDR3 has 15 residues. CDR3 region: CASSPDPAGYYEQYF. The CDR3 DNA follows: TGTGCCAGCAGCCCCGACCCAGCCGGGTACTACGAGCAGTACTTC.

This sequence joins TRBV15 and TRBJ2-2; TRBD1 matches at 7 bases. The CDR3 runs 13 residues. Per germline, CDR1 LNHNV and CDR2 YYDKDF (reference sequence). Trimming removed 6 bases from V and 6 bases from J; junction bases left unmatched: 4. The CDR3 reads CATSEQGSGELFF. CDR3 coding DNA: TGTGCCACCAGTGAACAGGGGTCCGGGGAGCTGTTTTTT.

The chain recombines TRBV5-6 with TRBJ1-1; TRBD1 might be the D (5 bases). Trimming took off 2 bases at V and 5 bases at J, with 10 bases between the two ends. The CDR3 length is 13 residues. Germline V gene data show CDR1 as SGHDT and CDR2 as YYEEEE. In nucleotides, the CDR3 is TGTGCCAGCAGCTTCCGGGGGGGTACTGAAGCTTTCTTT. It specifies CASSFRGGTEAFF.

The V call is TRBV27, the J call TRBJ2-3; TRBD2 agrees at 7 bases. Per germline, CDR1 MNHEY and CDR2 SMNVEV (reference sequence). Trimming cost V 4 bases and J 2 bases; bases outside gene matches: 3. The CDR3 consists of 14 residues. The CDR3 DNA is TGTGCCAGCAGTTCTAGCGGATCCACAGATACGCAGTATTTT. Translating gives CASSSSGSTDTQYF.

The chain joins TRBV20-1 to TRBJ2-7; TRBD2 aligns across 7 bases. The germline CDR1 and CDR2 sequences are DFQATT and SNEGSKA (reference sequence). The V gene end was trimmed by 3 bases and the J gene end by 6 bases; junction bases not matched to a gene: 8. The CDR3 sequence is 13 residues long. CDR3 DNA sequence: TGCAGTGCTAGTGCGGGGAGGGGAGGCGAGCAGTACTTC. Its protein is CSASAGRGGEQYF.

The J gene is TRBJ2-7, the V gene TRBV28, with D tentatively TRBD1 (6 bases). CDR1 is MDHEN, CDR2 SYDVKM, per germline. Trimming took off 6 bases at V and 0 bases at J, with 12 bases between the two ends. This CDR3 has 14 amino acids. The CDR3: CASRSGDNSYEQYF. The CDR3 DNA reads TGTGCCAGCAGGTCAGGGGACAACTCCTACGAGCAGTACTTC.

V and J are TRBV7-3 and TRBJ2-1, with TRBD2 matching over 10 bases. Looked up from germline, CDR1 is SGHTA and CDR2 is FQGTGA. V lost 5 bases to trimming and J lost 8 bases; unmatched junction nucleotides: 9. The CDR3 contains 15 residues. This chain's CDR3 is CASSPGLAEADEQFF. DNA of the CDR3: TGTGCCAGCAGCCCAGGACTAGCGGAGGCGGATGAGCAGTTCTTC.

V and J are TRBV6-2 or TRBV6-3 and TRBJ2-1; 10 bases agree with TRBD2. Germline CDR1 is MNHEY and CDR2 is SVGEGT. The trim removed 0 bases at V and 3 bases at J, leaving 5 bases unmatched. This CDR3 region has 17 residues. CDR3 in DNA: TGTGCCAGCAGTTACTCACTACTAGCGGGGAGCTACAATGAGCAGTTCTTC. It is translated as CASSYSLLAGSYNEQFF.

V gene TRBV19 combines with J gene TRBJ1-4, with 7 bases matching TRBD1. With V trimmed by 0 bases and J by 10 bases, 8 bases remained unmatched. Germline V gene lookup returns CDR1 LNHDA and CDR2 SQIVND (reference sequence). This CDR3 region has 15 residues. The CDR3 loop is CASSIDRQGYGKLFF. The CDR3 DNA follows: TGTGCCAGTAGTATAGATCGACAGGGTTACGGAAAACTGTTTTTT.

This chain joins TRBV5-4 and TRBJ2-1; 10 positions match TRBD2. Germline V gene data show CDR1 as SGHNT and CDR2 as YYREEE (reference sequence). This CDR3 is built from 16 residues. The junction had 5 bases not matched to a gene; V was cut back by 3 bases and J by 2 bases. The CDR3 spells CASSSGLAGAYNEQFF. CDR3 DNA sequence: TGTGCCAGCAGCTCGGGCCTAGCGGGGGCCTACAATGAGCAGTTCTTC.

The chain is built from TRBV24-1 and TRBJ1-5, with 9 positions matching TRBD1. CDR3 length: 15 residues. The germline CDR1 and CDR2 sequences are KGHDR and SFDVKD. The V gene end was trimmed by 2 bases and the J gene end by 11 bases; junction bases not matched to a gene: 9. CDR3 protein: CATSDSGQGPPAQHF. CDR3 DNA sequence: TGTGCCACCAGTGATTCGGGACAGGGACCCCCAGCCCAGCATTTT.